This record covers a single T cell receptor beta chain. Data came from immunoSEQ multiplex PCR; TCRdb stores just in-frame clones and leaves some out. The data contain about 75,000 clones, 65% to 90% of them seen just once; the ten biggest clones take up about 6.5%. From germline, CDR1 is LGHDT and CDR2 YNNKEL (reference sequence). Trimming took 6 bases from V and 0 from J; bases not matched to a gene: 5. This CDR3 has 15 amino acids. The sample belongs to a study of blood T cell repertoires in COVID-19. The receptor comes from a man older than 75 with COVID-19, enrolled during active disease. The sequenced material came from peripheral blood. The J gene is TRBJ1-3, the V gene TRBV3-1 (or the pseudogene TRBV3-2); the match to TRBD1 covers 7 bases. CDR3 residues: CASRRTGASGNTIYF. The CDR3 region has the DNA TGTGCCAGCAGGCGTACAGGGGCCTCTGGAAACACCATATATTTT.